A single sample is the source of the 4 T cell receptor beta chains below, sequenced in a study of T cell clonality in common variable immunodeficiency. The study's findings and limits: In common variable immunodeficiency, TCR beta chains reportedly carried fewer deletions and N-nucleotide insertions.

Only in-frame clones appear in the TCRdb table, and some are missing; sequencing was by immunoSEQ multiplex PCR. This sample has about 34,000 clones and no singletons, with under 30% in the ten largest. Their target antigens are unknown. The specimen sequenced was peripheral blood mononuclear cells. All receptors derive from a human donor with common variable immunodeficiency.

As to this clone: The read ends 3 residues shy of where the CDR3 ends; the end is completed using the germline J gene. The chain recombines TRBV11-1 with TRBJ2-1; no clear D gene. Germline V gives CDR1 SGHAT, CDR2 FQDESV (reference sequence). The CDR3 sequence is 15 residues long. Trimming cost V 1 base and J 4 bases, with 11 bases left between them. The CDR3 loop is CASSLDHMLYNEQFF. The sequenced part of the CDR3 DNA is TGTGCCAGCAGCTTAGACCACATGCTTTACAATGAG. The whole variable domain, remainder taken from reference TRBV11-1 and TRBJ2-1, is EAEVAQSPRYKITEKSQAVAFWCDPISGHATLYWYRQILGQGPELLVQFQDESVVDDSQLPKDRFSAERLKGVDSTLKIQPAELGDSAMYLCASSLDHMLYNEQFFGPGTRLTVL.

This clone occurred many times. The DNA ends 3 residues before the CDR3 does, and the rest of the CDR3 is filled in from the germline J gene. The genes are TRBV2 and TRBJ2-7, with D possibly TRBD2 on 8 matching bases. The ends were cut back, 6 bases at V and 2 bases at J, with 17 bases in the middle. Looked up from germline, CDR1 is SNHLY and CDR2 is FYNNEI. The CDR3 length is 15 residues. CDR3: CASSPGRGLTYEQYF. CDR3 bases read: TGTGCCAGCAGCCCCGGGAGGGGGCTCACCTACGAG. Supplemented by reference TRBV2 and TRBJ2-7, the full variable domain reads EPEVTQTPSHQVTQMGQEVILRCVPISNHLYFYWYRQILGQKVEFLVSFYNNEISEKSEIFDDQFSVERPDGSNFTLKIRSTKLEDSAMYFCASSPGRGLTYEQYFGPGTRLTVT.

This clone was counted many times. The read finishes 3 residues shy of the CDR3 end, and the germline J gene is used to complete it. The chain carries TRBV5-1 and TRBJ1-6; 7 positions match TRBD1. V gave up 5 bases and J gave up 0 bases; unmatched junction bases: 8. The length of the CDR3 is 17 residues. CDR1 and CDR2 from the germline V gene are SGHRS and YFSETQ. The part of the CDR3 DNA that was read is TGCGCCAGCAGGAGGGGACAGTCGAGCTCCTATAATTCACCC. This encodes CASRRGQSSSYNSP. The whole CDR3 protein reads CASRRGQSSSYNSPLHF.

The sample holds a few counts of this clone. The read stops 3 residues short of the end of the CDR3; the missing end is completed from the germline J gene. The chain has TRBV10-2 and TRBJ1-2; TRBD1 aligns across 10 bases. This CDR3 spans 15 amino acids. Germline values: CDR1 WSHSY, CDR2 SAAADI. Trimming removed 3 bases from V and 4 bases from J; junction bases left unmatched: 5. The CDR3 protein is CASSEGQGVVYGYTF. The covered CDR3 bases are TGCGCCAGCAGTGAAGGACAGGGGGTTGTCTATGGC.